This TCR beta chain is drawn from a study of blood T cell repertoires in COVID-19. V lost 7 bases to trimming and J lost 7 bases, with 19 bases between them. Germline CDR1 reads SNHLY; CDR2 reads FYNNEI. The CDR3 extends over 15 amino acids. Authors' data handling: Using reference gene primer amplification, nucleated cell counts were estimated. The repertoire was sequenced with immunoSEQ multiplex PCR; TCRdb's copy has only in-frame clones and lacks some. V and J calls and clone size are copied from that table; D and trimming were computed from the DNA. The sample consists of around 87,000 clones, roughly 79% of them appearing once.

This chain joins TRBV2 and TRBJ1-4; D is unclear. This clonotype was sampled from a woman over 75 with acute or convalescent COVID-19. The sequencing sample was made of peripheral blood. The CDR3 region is CASTSLEGLGEKLFF. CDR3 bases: TGTGCCAGCACGTCCCTGGAGGGCCTTGGTGAAAAACTGTTTTTT.